One sample yielded the 17 T cell receptor beta chains listed below, sequenced in a study of CD8 T cells in Susac syndrome (dated 2019 in TCRdb). The library was prepared using the immunoSEQ multiplex PCR assay. RNA was extracted with the RNeasy kit and 0.5 to 1 ug was reverse transcribed using random hexamers. TCRdb reran the public reads through fastp at Q25 and MiXCR, keeping productive beta chains. CDR3 protein sequences are deduplicated, and each keeps its most common genes and DNA. The sample table holds around 230,000 distinct CDR3 sequences, of which approximately 95% were seen once. Roughly 0.1% of the sample is in the top ten clones. Specimen: CD4+ T cells from PBMCs. The receptors derive from a human donor with multiple sclerosis.

This chain connects TRBV10-3 to TRBJ2-7; perhaps D is TRBD1 or TRBD2 (5 bases each). Trimming pared 9 bases from V and 3 bases from J, leaving 12 bases between. There are 12 residues in the CDR3. Per the germline V gene, CDR1 is ENHRY and CDR2 is SYGVKD. The CDR3 DNA follows: TGTGCCATTGGGACGGTCGGCTACGAGCAGTACTTC. This encodes CAIGTVGYEQYF.

The rearrangement uses TRBV13 and TRBJ2-1; D unclear. V dropped 5 bases and J dropped 3 bases, with 11 bases sitting between them. Germline V CDR1 and CDR2: PRHDT, FYEKMQ (reference sequence). This CDR3 has 14 amino acids. The CDR3 coding sequence is TGTGCCAGCAGCCCCACCATAGGCTACAATGAGCAGTTCTTC. Its translation: CASSPTIGYNEQFF.

The chain has TRBV5-1 and TRBJ2-5; D remains ambiguous. The CDR3 spans 15 residues. The V and J ends lost 0 bases and 2 bases respectively, with 11 bases between them. CDR1 and CDR2 (germline): SGHRS, YFSETQ. CDR3 loop: CASSLGSGEQETQYF. Written as DNA, the CDR3 is TGCGCCAGCAGCTTGGGGTCAGGCGAGCAAGAGACCCAGTACTTC. Looking up the rest from reference TRBV5-1 and TRBJ2-5 gives the full variable domain: KAGVTQTPRYLIKTRGQQVTLSCSPISGHRSVSWYQQTPGQGLQFLFEYFSETQRNKGNFPGRFSGRQFSNSRSEMNVSTLELGDSALYLCASSLGSGEQETQYFGPGTRLLVL.

The chain has TRBV28 and TRBJ2-3; 15 bases match TRBD2. The CDR3 spans 18 residues. V dropped 4 bases and J dropped 6; count of bases not matched to a gene: 11. The germline CDR1 and CDR2 sequences are MDHEN and SYDVKM. The CDR3 DNA is TGTGCCAGCAGTTCCGGGACTAGCGGGAGGACGAAGAGGGATACGCAGTATTTT. This encodes CASSSGTSGRTKRDTQYF.

The chain has TRBV19 and TRBJ1-6; perhaps TRBD1 as D (5 bases). This CDR3 has 13 amino acids. Trimming pared 1 base from V and 9 bases from J, leaving 7 bases between. From germline, CDR1 is LNHDA and CDR2 SQIVND (reference sequence). CDR3: CASSIGGSSPLHF. Written as DNA, the CDR3 is TGTGCCAGTAGTATAGGGGGCAGTTCACCCCTCCACTTT.

J is TRBJ1-1 and V is TRBV29-1; D remains unclear. CDR1 and CDR2 (germline): SQVTM, ANQGSEA. The CDR3 sequence is 10 residues long. The CDR3 coding sequence is TGCGCGGCCGCGAACACTGAAGCTTTCTTT. It specifies CAAANTEAFF.

V is TRBV23-1 and J is TRBJ1-2; D remains ambiguous. TRBV23-1 is an ORF for which the function is uncertain. V was clipped by 3 bases and J by 6 bases, with 14 bases between them. This CDR3 region has 14 residues. CDR3 region: CASSHLVLMDGYTF. CDR3 nucleotides: TGCGCCAGCAGTCATCTAGTCCTTATGGATGGCTACACCTTC.

The J gene is TRBJ1-2, the V gene TRBV24-1; 8 nucleotides match TRBD1. The CDR3 contains 14 residues. The V gene end was trimmed by 4 bases and the J gene end by 7 bases; junction bases not matched to a gene: 7. CDR1 and CDR2 from the germline V gene are KGHDR and SFDVKD. Here the CDR3 DNA reads TGTGCCACCAGTGACTCGACAGGGGAGGGTGGCTACACCTTC. The encoded protein is CATSDSTGEGGYTF.

This rearrangement joins TRBV9 to TRBJ2-5, with D unresolved. The V gene's germline CDR1 is SGDLS and CDR2 YYNGEE. The CDR3 contains 13 residues. Trimming removed 0 bases at V and 2 bases at J, with 5 bases between. CDR3 residues: CASSVVTQETQYF. CDR3 bases: TGTGCCAGCAGCGTAGTGACGCAAGAGACCCAGTACTTC.

CDR3 bases: TGTGCCAGCAGCACAGGGGCTTGGCAAGAGACCCAGTACTTC. Translating gives CASSTGAWQETQYF. This chain links TRBV3-1 with TRBJ2-5; TRBD1 aligns across 7 bases. J was trimmed by 2 bases and V by 5 bases; bases with no gene match: 5. Germline V gives CDR1 LGHDT, CDR2 YNNKEL (reference sequence). The length of the CDR3 is 14 residues.

This rearrangement joins TRBV14 to TRBJ2-5; D is unresolved. This CDR3 is built from 13 residues. The ends were cut back, 4 bases at V and 1 base at J, with 7 bases in the middle. CDR1 and CDR2 (germline): SGHDN, FVKESK. The CDR3 DNA reads TGTGCCAGCAGCCGCCAACTCCAAGAGACCCAGTACTTC. Encoded protein: CASSRQLQETQYF.

The CDR3 DNA reads TGCAGTGCTAGAGACAGCACTGAGCAGTTCTTC. Translated, it gives CSARDSTEQFF. The chain links TRBV20-1 to TRBJ2-1, with D unresolved. Trimming took off 0 bases at V and 9 bases at J, with 6 bases between the two ends. CDR3 size: 11 residues. Germline V gene data show CDR1 as DFQATT and CDR2 as SNEGSKA (reference sequence).

The rearrangement uses TRBV12-3 or TRBV12-4 and TRBJ2-5; D is undetermined. V lost 2 bases to trimming and J lost 2 bases, with 6 bases between them. This CDR3 comprises 13 residues. CDR3 residues: CASSLPRQETQYF. CDR3 DNA sequence: TGTGCCAGCAGTTTACCGCGGCAAGAGACCCAGTACTTC.

The chain has TRBV3-1 and TRBJ2-3; no reliable D call. The CDR3 covers 12 residues. Germline-derived CDR1 and CDR2 are LGHDT and YNNKEL (reference sequence). V was pared by 3 bases and J by 6 bases, with 7 bases between. The CDR3 region has the DNA TGTGCCAGCAGCCATAGGGCGGATACGCAGTATTTT. Translation gives CASSHRADTQYF.

The chain joins TRBV29-1 to TRBJ1-5; D call uncertain. Germline CDR1 SQVTM, CDR2 ANQGSEA. Trimming left V 4 bases short and J 2 bases short, with 9 bases between. This CDR3 is built from 13 residues. DNA for the CDR3: TGCAGCGTTGCCGGCGGGGGCAATCAGCCCCAGCATTTT. It is translated as CSVAGGGNQPQHF.

This clonotype has a handful of counts. The J gene is TRBJ2-5, the V gene TRBV12-3 or TRBV12-4, with D perhaps TRBD1 or TRBD2 (6 bases each). CDR3 length: 14 amino acids. The germline V and J ends were trimmed by 1 base and 5 bases, with 11 bases remaining between them. Here the CDR3 DNA reads TGTGCCAGCAGTTTAGGGAGAGGGGGGGAGACCCAGTACTTC. This gives the protein CASSLGRGGETQYF.

This chain links TRBV11-1 with TRBJ2-1; D remains unclear. V lost 0 bases and J 11 bases, leaving 8 bases between the germline ends. This CDR3 spans 12 amino acids. Per germline, CDR1 SGHAT and CDR2 FQDESV (reference sequence). Here the CDR3 DNA reads TGTGCCAGCAGCTTAGCGCCGGCCCAGCAGTTCTTC. Protein: CASSLAPAQQFF.